This T cell receptor beta chain appears in the sequencing data of a study of Graves' ophthalmopathy and Graves' hyperthyroidism. Study-wide results and limits: Appearing in blood as well were most expanded thyroid clonotypes above 0.001 frequency.

As concerns this clonotype: Its antigen is currently unknown.

Beta-chain TCR CDR3 regions were amplified from RNA transcripts. HTBI primers were used in a first-round RT-PCR, which preceded a second-round multiplex PCR. Using its own MiXCR run on the multiplex PCR reads, TCRdb lists one record per CDR3 protein. The repertoire has roughly 1.1 million distinct CDR3 sequences, approximately 35% of them found once; the top ten carry 11%. Recruitment covered hyperthyroidism patients aged 18 to 65 whose new diagnosis was of under 2 months' duration. Other autoimmune diseases, uncontrolled infections, pregnancy or lactation ruled patients out of participation. This CDR3 has 14 amino acids. V dropped 1 base and J dropped 6 bases, with 12 bases sitting between them. Germline V CDR1 and CDR2: SGHTA, FQGNSA.

The receptor's source is an adult man with Graves' hyperthyroidism. The J gene is TRBJ2-5, the V gene TRBV7-2; D gene unclear. The sequencing input was peripheral blood or thyroid tissue (not recorded which). The CDR3 spells CASSLDGLIKTQYF. The CDR3 bases are TGTGCCAGCAGCTTAGACGGGTTGATAAAGACCCAGTACTTC.